This T cell receptor beta chain comes out of a study of identical twins. Template switching (which added a universal primer site) was used, and cDNA carried unique molecular identifiers. TCRdb used MiXCR to reprocess the 5' RACE reads, holding one entry per CDR3 protein. The data show hundreds of thousands of distinct CDR3 sequences, about 12% seen once. The table lists this clonotype with many counts. CDR1 DFQATT and CDR2 SNEGSKA come from the germline V gene (reference sequence). CDR3 size: 14 residues. V lost 3 bases, J lost 1 base, and 1 base stayed unmatched. These records were also assigned to another study, of yellow fever vaccine responses in identical twins.

The TCR sequence derives from a woman aged 18 to 35 in good health. This chain connects TRBV20-1 to TRBJ2-3; TRBD2 matches 10 bases. Input material: PBMCs. CDR3 sequence reads: CSARGTSGTDTQYF. CDR3 nucleotides: TGCAGTGCTAGGGGGACTAGCGGCACAGATACGCAGTATTTT.